This TCR beta chain was retrieved from a study of blood T cell repertoires in COVID-19. Between the trimmed V and J ends, which lost 8 bases and 0 bases, there was a span of 9 bases. This CDR3 region has 13 residues. Original processing methods: Reference gene primer amplification gave nucleated cell count estimates. Generated by immunoSEQ multiplex PCR, the TCRdb table keeps only in-frame clones and is missing some. V and J calls and clone size are copied from that table; D and trimming were computed from the DNA. Counted here are fewer than 350,000 clones, approximately 81% occurring once; the ten biggest clones make up 1.9%. No more than 2 weeks before study entry, exposed participants had met a case of COVID-19.

The clonotype comes from a woman aged 25 to 45 who had been exposed to COVID-19. The chain has TRBV12-3 or TRBV12-4 and TRBJ2-3, with TRBD2 as a possible D gene (6 bases). Sequences were obtained from PBMCs or T cells enriched from blood (not recorded which). This CDR3 is CASSRDSTDTQYF. CDR3 in DNA: TGTGCCAGCTCGCGGGACAGCACAGATACGCAGTATTTT.